This TCR beta chain was recovered during a study of radiotherapy plus CTLA-4 blockade in lung cancer (dated by TCRdb to about 2018). Looking at the study overall: Among enrolled patients, 18% had an objective response and approximately 30% reached disease control.

Library generation was performed with the immunoSEQ multiplex PCR assay. TCRdb limited this immuneACCESS table to in-frame rearrangements with V and J called. A share of clones is missing; checked studies link under half to unresolved V genes, and the rest is unexplained. Counted in this sample were tens of thousands of clones; just under 80% of them appeared once. Of the sample, roughly a quarter is held by the ten largest clones. Overall study results and their limits: The strongest predictors of response, as reported, were early dynamic changes in blood T cell clones along with a rise in serum interferon-beta after radiation. After treatment with radiotherapy and ipilimumab, TCR clones that originated in tumors expanded in peripheral blood.

In this study, focal radiation therapy paired with CTLA-4 blockade (ipilimumab) was tested in patients who had chemo-refractory metastatic non-small-cell lung cancer. Points on this clone: There is no known antigen for this receptor. Per-nucleotide qualities are absent, and no much larger clonotype sits a single base away.

Counted from cysteine to phenylalanine, this CDR3 has 13 amino acids. Only the CDR3 DNA stays, 39 bases, in frame from base 1. Looking up the germline V gene yields CDR1 KGHSH and CDR2 LQKENI. Between the V and J ends, shortened by 2 bases and 3 bases respectively, the junction contains 5 bases. The TCR was taken from a human donor with non-small cell lung cancer that progressed on radiotherapy plus ipilimumab. The V and J genes are TRBV18 and TRBJ1-5; no D gene call is confident. The starting material was peripheral blood, obtained from a patient treated with radiotherapy plus ipilimumab. The DNA reads TGTGCCAGCTCACCAGAGAACAATCAGCCCCAGCATTTT. Translated, it reads CASSPENNQPQHF.